This is a list of T cell receptor beta chains from one sample in a study of response to subunit inactivated influenza vaccine. TCRdb re-called the RT-PCR reads with MiXCR, one entry per CDR3 protein. The sample holds about 650,000 distinct CDR3 sequences, around a sixth seen once. Sample: PBMCs from blood, taken 11 to 12 days after vaccination. All receptors derive from a man in his forties or fifties who received an inactivated influenza vaccine. CDR3s include the opening cysteine and the closing phenylalanine or tryptophan. Each record gives: clone size, J gene, V gene, D gene, CDR3 DNA, CDR3 protein. D genes are given only for firm matches. Size tells how often a clone was seen (once, few, many) or the class of an expanded clone, and some rows leave it out.

clone_size: few
j_call: TRBJ2-1
v_call: TRBV5-1
d_call: TRBD1
cdr3_nt: TGCGCCAGCAGCCCGGACAGGGGCCTGCCGTTCTTC
cdr3_aa: CASSPDRGLPFF

clone_size: many
j_call: TRBJ2-1
v_call: TRBV29-1
d_call: TRBD2
cdr3_nt: TGCAGCGTTGTACTAGCGGGCTACAATGAGCAGTTCTTC
cdr3_aa: CSVVLAGYNEQFF

clone_size: .
j_call: TRBJ2-5
v_call: TRBV5-1
d_call: .
cdr3_nt: TGCGCCAGCAGGTCAGGAGGCCAACTGGAGACCCAGTACTTC
cdr3_aa: CASRSGGQLETQYF

clone_size: .
j_call: TRBJ2-1
v_call: TRBV7-9
d_call: .
cdr3_nt: TGTGCCAGCAGCTTAACGGTCTCCTCCTACAATGAGCAGTTCTTC
cdr3_aa: CASSLTVSSYNEQFF

clone_size: .
j_call: TRBJ2-1
v_call: TRBV5-4
d_call: .
cdr3_nt: TGTGCCAGCGGCTTGGCCTCAGCGCGGCCTCCCTACAATGAGCAGTTCTTC
cdr3_aa: CASGLASARPPYNEQFF

clone_size: few
j_call: TRBJ2-1
v_call: TRBV5-1
d_call: TRBD2
cdr3_nt: TGCGCCAGCAGCTTGTTGCAGCGGGGGTACAATGAGCAGTTCTTC
cdr3_aa: CASSLLQRGYNEQFF

clone_size: .
j_call: TRBJ1-1
v_call: TRBV3-1
d_call: .
cdr3_nt: TGTGCCAGCAGCCGATCGGGGGGCACTGAAGCTTTCTTT
cdr3_aa: CASSRSGGTEAFF

clone_size: few
j_call: TRBJ2-7
v_call: TRBV12-3/TRBV12-4
d_call: TRBD2
cdr3_nt: TGTGCCAGCAGTTTAGCCTCGGGACTAGCGGGAGACGAGCAGTACTTC
cdr3_aa: CASSLASGLAGDEQYF

clone_size: few
j_call: TRBJ2-3
v_call: TRBV9
d_call: TRBD2
cdr3_nt: TGTGCCAGCAGCCTAGGACTAGCGGGAGGGACTAGCACAGATACGCAGTATTTT
cdr3_aa: CASSLGLAGGTSTDTQYF

clone_size: few
j_call: TRBJ1-6
v_call: TRBV7-2
d_call: .
cdr3_nt: TGTGCCAGCAGCTTAAGGCAGGGGATAGATAATTCACCCCTCCACTTT
cdr3_aa: CASSLRQGIDNSPLHF

clone_size: many
j_call: TRBJ1-5
v_call: TRBV7-9
d_call: .
cdr3_nt: TGTGCCAGCAGCCCGGGACGGGGCAATCAGCCCCAGCATTTT
cdr3_aa: CASSPGRGNQPQHF

clone_size: few
j_call: TRBJ2-7
v_call: TRBV20-1
d_call: .
cdr3_nt: TGCAGTGCTAGTCCCCCGGGACTTATCTACGAGCAGTACTTC
cdr3_aa: CSASPPGLIYEQYF

clone_size: .
j_call: TRBJ2-7
v_call: TRBV5-1
d_call: TRBD2
cdr3_nt: TGCGCCAGCAGCTTGAGACCGGGACTAGCGGGAAGGGAGCAGTACTTC
cdr3_aa: CASSLRPGLAGREQYF

clone_size: few
j_call: TRBJ2-7
v_call: TRBV29-1
d_call: .
cdr3_nt: TGCAGCGTTGGAGGGCTAGTCACCTACGAGCAGTACTTC
cdr3_aa: CSVGGLVTYEQYF

clone_size: .
j_call: TRBJ2-1
v_call: TRBV5-1
d_call: TRBD1
cdr3_nt: TGCGCCAGCAGCTTGCGTACAGGGGTTAACAATGAGCAGTTCTTC
cdr3_aa: CASSLRTGVNNEQFF

clone_size: few
j_call: TRBJ1-1
v_call: TRBV28
d_call: .
cdr3_nt: TGTGCCAGCAGTTTCCTCCTTCGGGCCGGCACTGAAGCTTTCTTT
cdr3_aa: CASSFLLRAGTEAFF

clone_size: .
j_call: TRBJ2-6
v_call: TRBV9
d_call: TRBD2
cdr3_nt: TGTGCCAGCAGGGGACTAAAAGGGGCCAACGTCCTGACTTTC
cdr3_aa: CASRGLKGANVLTF

clone_size: few
j_call: TRBJ2-7
v_call: TRBV6-2/TRBV6-3
d_call: TRBD1
cdr3_nt: TGTGCCAGCAGTTACGTAACGGGACAGGGGTCCTACGAGCAGTACTTC
cdr3_aa: CASSYVTGQGSYEQYF

clone_size: .
j_call: TRBJ1-1
v_call: TRBV12-3/TRBV12-4
d_call: .
cdr3_nt: TGTGCCAGCAGTGTGTCGGGCCCGATGAACACTGAAGCTTTCTTT
cdr3_aa: CASSVSGPMNTEAFF

clone_size: few
j_call: TRBJ2-1
v_call: TRBV20-1
d_call: .
cdr3_nt: TGCAGTGCCGAAGCAGGGGTCCCCTACAATGAGCAGTTCTTC
cdr3_aa: CSAEAGVPYNEQFF

clone_size: many
j_call: TRBJ2-5
v_call: TRBV20-1
d_call: .
cdr3_nt: TGCAGTGCTAGAGATTCACGTGGGCCCGAGACCCAGTACTTC
cdr3_aa: CSARDSRGPETQYF

clone_size: few
j_call: TRBJ2-1
v_call: TRBV27
d_call: TRBD2
cdr3_nt: TGTGCCAGCAGTTTAGGGACTAGCGGAACCTACAATGAGCAGTTCTTC
cdr3_aa: CASSLGTSGTYNEQFF

clone_size: .
j_call: TRBJ2-5
v_call: TRBV11-2
d_call: TRBD1
cdr3_nt: TGTGCCAGCAGCTCCAGACAGGGGGTGGAGACCCAGTACTTC
cdr3_aa: CASSSRQGVETQYF

clone_size: few
j_call: TRBJ2-2
v_call: TRBV5-1
d_call: TRBD1
cdr3_nt: TGCGCCAGCAGCTGGACAGGGTCCGGGGAGCTGTTTTTT
cdr3_aa: CASSWTGSGELFF

clone_size: .
j_call: TRBJ2-1
v_call: TRBV7-8
d_call: TRBD1
cdr3_nt: TGTGCCAGCAGCTTTTTAACCTCCGGAAACAGGGGAAATCGGTACAATGAGCAGTTCTTC
cdr3_aa: CASSFLTSGNRGNRYNEQFF

clone_size: few
j_call: TRBJ2-5
v_call: TRBV18
d_call: TRBD2
cdr3_nt: TGTGCCAGCTCACCGATCCAGTCGGGGGGGACCCAGTACTTC
cdr3_aa: CASSPIQSGGTQYF

clone_size: .
j_call: TRBJ2-3
v_call: TRBV7-3
d_call: .
cdr3_nt: TGTGCCAGCAGCTTAGGGTCCAGCATGGTAGATACGCAGTATTTT
cdr3_aa: CASSLGSSMVDTQYF

clone_size: few
j_call: TRBJ2-7
v_call: TRBV5-4
d_call: .
cdr3_nt: TGTGCCAGCAGCTCCGACCACTACGAGCAGTACTTC
cdr3_aa: CASSSDHYEQYF

clone_size: .
j_call: TRBJ2-2
v_call: TRBV6-2/TRBV6-3
d_call: TRBD2
cdr3_nt: TGTGCCACGGCGGGACTAGCGGGGTACACCGGGGAGCTGTTTTTT
cdr3_aa: CATAGLAGYTGELFF

clone_size: .
j_call: TRBJ1-1
v_call: TRBV7-9
d_call: .
cdr3_nt: TGTGCCAGCACCTTAAGGGTGAACACTGAAGCTTTCTTT
cdr3_aa: CASTLRVNTEAFF

clone_size: .
j_call: TRBJ2-7
v_call: TRBV6-5
d_call: .
cdr3_nt: TGTGCCAGCAGTTACTCGACTAGCTACGAGCAGTACTTC
cdr3_aa: CASSYSTSYEQYF

clone_size: many
j_call: TRBJ2-1
v_call: TRBV12-3/TRBV12-4
d_call: .
cdr3_nt: TGTGCCAGCAGTTTAGATATGCGGGATGAGCAGTTCTTC
cdr3_aa: CASSLDMRDEQFF

clone_size: few
j_call: TRBJ1-2
v_call: TRBV5-1
d_call: TRBD1
cdr3_nt: TGCGCCAGCAGCTTGGTTCGACAGGGGAATGGCTACACCTTC
cdr3_aa: CASSLVRQGNGYTF

clone_size: many
j_call: TRBJ2-7
v_call: TRBV4-2
d_call: .
cdr3_nt: TGTGCCAGCAGCCATGAGATAGCCTACCACGAGCAGTACTTC
cdr3_aa: CASSHEIAYHEQYF

clone_size: few
j_call: TRBJ2-7
v_call: TRBV28
d_call: .
cdr3_nt: TGTGCCAGCAATTCAGGCGGACACTACGAGCAGTACTTC
cdr3_aa: CASNSGGHYEQYF

clone_size: few
j_call: TRBJ2-7
v_call: TRBV28
d_call: TRBD2
cdr3_nt: TGTGCCAGCGAATCGGCGACTAGCGGGGGGACTCGCTCCTACGAGCAGTACTTC
cdr3_aa: CASESATSGGTRSYEQYF

clone_size: .
j_call: TRBJ2-7
v_call: TRBV2
d_call: .
cdr3_nt: TGTGCCAGCACAGGGAAAGGCAAACGGGGTCTGTACTTC
cdr3_aa: CASTGKGKRGLYF

clone_size: few
j_call: TRBJ2-2
v_call: TRBV12-3/TRBV12-4
d_call: .
cdr3_nt: TGTGCCAGCAGAGGGAGCAGCGCCGGGGAGCTGTTTTTT
cdr3_aa: CASRGSSAGELFF

clone_size: few
j_call: TRBJ2-3
v_call: TRBV29-1
d_call: .
cdr3_nt: TGCAGCGTTGGATTCCAAAATACGCAGTATTTT
cdr3_aa: CSVGFQNTQYF

clone_size: .
j_call: TRBJ2-5
v_call: TRBV11-2
d_call: TRBD2
cdr3_nt: TGTGCCAGCAGCTTACGTGGGAGGGCCGGAGAGACCCAGTACTTC
cdr3_aa: CASSLRGRAGETQYF

clone_size: many
j_call: TRBJ2-3
v_call: TRBV7-2
d_call: .
cdr3_nt: TGTGCCAGCAGCTTGGGGGTAGGAGATACGCAGTATTTT
cdr3_aa: CASSLGVGDTQYF

clone_size: few
j_call: TRBJ2-1
v_call: TRBV24-1
d_call: TRBD2
cdr3_nt: TGTGCCACCGGACCCGCGGGAGAGTACAATGAGCAGTTCTTC
cdr3_aa: CATGPAGEYNEQFF

clone_size: .
j_call: TRBJ2-5
v_call: TRBV12-3/TRBV12-4
d_call: .
cdr3_nt: TGTGCCAGCAGTTGGACAGTAGAGACCCAGTACTTC
cdr3_aa: CASSWTVETQYF

clone_size: few
j_call: TRBJ2-7
v_call: TRBV6-2/TRBV6-3
d_call: TRBD2
cdr3_nt: TGTGCCAGCAGTTACCCGGGACTAGGCTCCTACGAGCAGTACTTC
cdr3_aa: CASSYPGLGSYEQYF

clone_size: .
j_call: TRBJ2-3
v_call: TRBV9
d_call: TRBD2
cdr3_nt: TGTGCCAGCAGCGTTAGCGGGAGACGGGTAGATACGCAGTATTTT
cdr3_aa: CASSVSGRRVDTQYF